This T cell receptor beta chain comes out of a study of regulatory T cells in long-lasting Graves disease. At the level of the study: Persistent Graves' disease required over 5 years of antithyroid drugs and positive TSH receptor antibodies. General study results and limits: There was favoring of TRBV28, TRBJ1-2 and TRBJ2-5 in persistent disease.

Regarding time point: persistent/refractory GD, antithyroid drugs over 5 years with positive TRAb. Extracted RNA from PBMCs served as the source of the TCR library. Germline V lookup: CDR1 SGHTA, CDR2 FQGNSA. This CDR3 region has 17 residues. V lost 4 bases, J lost 6 bases, and 21 bases lay in between. Arm-PCR of CDR3 regions and iRepertoire HTBI primers were the basis on which TCR beta libraries were built. MiXCR was run by TCRdb on the multiplex PCR reads, yielding one entry per CDR3 protein. The data hold nearly 350,000 distinct CDR3 sequences, with about 19% observed a single time. The table lists this clonotype with many counts. Its antigen remains unknown.

The sequence came from a female donor with Graves disease. This specimen was peripheral blood mononuclear cells (PBMCs), taken when the disease was refractory, from a patient treated with antithyroid drugs. The rearrangement uses TRBV7-2 and TRBJ2-2, with D perhaps matching TRBD1 or TRBD2 (6 bases each). For the CDR3, the DNA is TGTGCCAGCAGCTCCCGGGACAAGAGTGGGGGGCCCGGGGAGCTGTTTTTT. Encoded protein: CASSSRDKSGGPGELFF.